These 27 T cell receptor beta chains were all obtained from the same sample, sequenced in a study of blood T cell repertoires in COVID-19. Clones were sequenced by immunoSEQ multiplex PCR, and TCRdb holds only the in-frame ones, with some missing. Of 55,000 to 75,000 clones listed, roughly 80% are singletons. The sequenced material came from peripheral blood. Source of these receptors: a man older than 75 with active COVID-19.

This sequence joins TRBV18 and TRBJ1-5; D is perhaps TRBD1 (5 bases). Trimming stripped 2 bases from V and 4 bases from J, with 12 bases between. This CDR3 region has 15 residues. Germline-derived CDR1 and CDR2 are KGHSH and LQKENI. CDR3 loop: CASSPETEPNQPQHF. For the CDR3, the DNA is TGTGCCAGCTCACCAGAGACAGAACCAAATCAGCCCCAGCATTTT.

The rearrangement joins TRBV19 to TRBJ2-7, with TRBD1 as a possible D gene (6 bases). The CDR3 is made up of 15 amino acids. V was cut by 4 bases and J by 2 bases, with 15 bases left in between. The germline V gene has CDR1 LNHDA and CDR2 SQIVND (reference sequence). CDR3 residues: CASSKEDSPPYEQYF. The CDR3 DNA follows: TGTGCCAGTAGTAAAGAGGACAGCCCTCCCTACGAGCAGTACTTC.

The chain carries TRBV5-1 and TRBJ1-4; the D gene is possibly TRBD1 (6 bases). The V end was cut by 2 bases, the J end by 0 bases, with 23 bases between. Germline assignment: CDR1 SGHRS and CDR2 YFSETQ. The CDR3 has 20 amino acids. As DNA, the CDR3 is TGCGCCAGCAGCTTTCGTCCGGGGACAAAAGGGTCAGCAACTAATGAAAAACTGTTTTTT. Protein: CASSFRPGTKGSATNEKLFF.

This clone was detected only a few times. The chain employs TRBV7-9 and TRBJ2-3; D perhaps matches TRBD2 (6 bases). Germline-derived CDR1 and CDR2 are SEHNR and FQNEAQ (reference sequence). V lost 3 bases and J lost 0, with 10 bases in between. This CDR3 region has 15 residues. Written as DNA, the CDR3 is TGTGCCAGCAGCTTGGGCCTAGCGAGCACAGATACGCAGTATTTT. It translates to CASSLGLASTDTQYF.

The chain carries TRBV30 and TRBJ2-1; D uncertain. Per germline, CDR1 GTSNPN and CDR2 SVGIG (reference sequence). Trimming removed 0 bases from V and 7 bases from J, with 7 bases in between. This CDR3 is 12 amino acids long. The CDR3 loop reads CAWSVLRNEQFF. In DNA form, the CDR3 reads TGTGCCTGGAGTGTCTTGAGGAATGAGCAGTTCTTC.

The V gene is TRBV28, the J gene TRBJ2-1; D may be TRBD2 (6 bases). The ends were cut back, 6 bases at V and 9 bases at J, with 12 bases in the middle. The CDR3 totals 12 residues. The V gene's germline CDR1 is MDHEN and CDR2 SYDVKM. This chain's CDR3 is CASSQRESEQFF. The CDR3 DNA reads TGTGCCAGCAGCCAACGGGAGAGTGAGCAGTTCTTC.

The chain employs TRBV3-1 (or the pseudogene TRBV3-2) and TRBJ1-1; D perhaps matches TRBD1 (5 bases). The CDR3 length is 14 residues. From germline, CDR1 is LGHDT and CDR2 YNNKEL (reference sequence). The V gene lost 5 bases and the J gene lost 4 bases, with 14 bases spanning the gap. CDR3: CASSSRVSGTEAFF. CDR3 nucleotide sequence: TGTGCCAGCAGCAGCAGGGTGTCCGGCACTGAAGCTTTCTTT.

The chain couples TRBV2 to TRBJ2-5; 7 positions agree with TRBD1. V was clipped by 6 bases and J by 5 bases; unmatched bases: 12. Germline values: CDR1 SNHLY, CDR2 FYNNEI. This CDR3 spans 15 amino acids. DNA for the CDR3: TGTGCCAGCAGCGAGGGGGCCCAGCCACGGGAGACCCAGTACTTC. This codes for CASSEGAQPRETQYF.

The rearrangement links TRBV5-4 to TRBJ1-1; D not certain. Germline lookup yields CDR1 SGHNT and CDR2 YYREEE (reference sequence). This CDR3 has 14 residues. Trimming took off 0 bases at V and 0 bases at J, with 6 bases between the two ends. The CDR3 sequence: CASSLAAVNTEAFF. Written as DNA, the CDR3 is TGTGCCAGCAGCTTGGCCGCAGTGAACACTGAAGCTTTCTTT. The full variable domain, with the rest looked up from reference TRBV5-4 and TRBJ1-1, is ETGVTQSPTHLIKTRGQQVTLRCSSQSGHNTVSWYQQALGQGPQFIFQYYREEENGRGNFPPRFSGLQFPNYSSELNVNALELDDSALYLCASSLAAVNTEAFFGQGTRLTVV.

The rearrangement links TRBV27 to TRBJ2-1; 7 bases are a match to TRBD1. Germline-derived CDR1 and CDR2 are MNHEY and SMNVEV (reference sequence). With 6 bases clipped from V and 5 bases from J, the junction kept 13 bases outside the gene matches. CDR3 length: 16 residues. The CDR3: CASRFITGVRDNEQFF. The CDR3 region has the DNA TGTGCCAGCAGGTTTATAACAGGGGTAAGGGACAATGAGCAGTTCTTC.

The chain employs TRBV19 and TRBJ2-3; D unresolved. Germline V lookup: CDR1 LNHDA, CDR2 SQIVND (reference sequence). The CDR3 runs 13 residues. Between the trimmed V and J ends, which lost 7 bases and 2 bases, there was a span of 10 bases. The CDR3 coding sequence is TGTGCCAGTACGTCCCCCCCCACAGATACGCAGTATTTT. As protein: CASTSPPTDTQYF.

The rearrangement uses TRBV18 and TRBJ2-3; 13 nucleotides agree with TRBD2. This CDR3 region has 17 residues. Trimming removed 0 bases from V and 2 bases from J; junction bases left unmatched: 2. The germline V gene has CDR1 KGHSH and CDR2 LQKENI. The CDR3 is CASSPPTSGGYTDTQYF. CDR3 coding DNA: TGTGCCAGCTCACCACCGACTAGCGGGGGGTACACAGATACGCAGTATTTT.

The chain is built from TRBV6-5 and TRBJ2-7; 8 bases fit TRBD2. The germline V gene has CDR1 MNHEY and CDR2 SVGAGI. Losses at the gene ends were 5 bases for V and 3 bases for J; bases not matched to a gene: 9. CDR3 length equals 15 residues. CDR3 DNA: TGTGCCAGCAGTCGAGGGGCGGGAGGATACTACGAGCAGTACTTC. The encoded protein is CASSRGAGGYYEQYF.

The gene calls are TRBV7-2 and TRBJ1-2; D uncertain. V was pared by 2 bases and J by 4 bases, with 8 bases between. The CDR3 has 13 residues. The germline CDR1 and CDR2 sequences are SGHTA and FQGNSA. CDR3: CASSLLGGYGYTF. The DNA of the CDR3 is TGTGCCAGCAGCTTATTAGGAGGCTATGGCTACACCTTC. Variable domain in full (rest from reference TRBV7-2 and TRBJ1-2): GAGVSQSPSNKVTEKGKDVELRCDPISGHTALYWYRQSLGQGLEFLIYFQGNSAPDKSGLPSDRFSAERTGGSVSTLTIQRTQQEDSAVYLCASSLLGGYGYTFGSGTRLTVV.

CDR3 in amino acids: CASSPRQGSLNTEAFF. CDR3 DNA sequence: TGTGCCAGCTCACCCAGACAGGGGTCCCTGAACACTGAAGCTTTCTTT. The chain uses TRBV18 and TRBJ1-1; 8 bases are a match to TRBD1. CDR3 length equals 16 residues. Per germline, CDR1 KGHSH and CDR2 LQKENI. J lost 0 bases, V lost 3 bases, and 6 bases had no gene match.

V usage is TRBV5-1 and J usage is TRBJ1-1, with D perhaps matching TRBD1 (5 bases). This CDR3 comprises 15 residues. V dropped 5 bases and J dropped 10 bases, with 24 bases sitting between them. Germline values: CDR1 SGHRS, CDR2 YFSETQ. DNA for the CDR3: TGCGCCAGCAGTTGGCGCAGGGCCCACGAAAAGGGAGCTTTCTTT. Translation: CASSWRRAHEKGAFF.

The V call is TRBV9, the J call TRBJ2-5; 13 nucleotides agree with TRBD2. There are 15 residues in the CDR3. V was clipped by 0 bases and J by 5 bases; unmatched bases: 1. Looked up from germline, CDR1 is SGDLS and CDR2 is YYNGEE. CDR3 sequence reads: CASSVEGLAGETQYF. CDR3 coding DNA: TGTGCCAGCAGCGTAGAGGGACTAGCGGGGGAGACCCAGTACTTC.

A remark on this clone: A read error may account for a junction end that differs from germline. DNA for the CDR3: TGTGCCAGCAGCCAAGGGTTGGTTAACCAAGAGGTTTGG. It yields the protein CASSQGLVNQEVW. This chain connects TRBV14 to TRBJ1-4, with D hard to call. Germline CDR1 and CDR2: SGHDN and FVKESK. The CDR3 is 13 amino acids.

This clone has just one count. The chain is built from TRBV10-3 and TRBJ2-2; D might be TRBD1 (6 bases). CDR1 is ENHRY, CDR2 SYGVKD, per germline. V dropped 6 bases and J dropped 0 bases, with 8 bases sitting between them. The CDR3 length is 14 residues. Here the CDR3 DNA reads TGTGCCATCAGCGGACAGCCGAACACCGGGGAGCTGTTTTTT. It encodes CAISGQPNTGELFF.

This clone was found once. The chain couples TRBV7-2 to TRBJ2-7; weak D call: TRBD2 (6 bases). Trimming cost V 1 base and J 0 bases, with 10 bases left between them. CDR1 and CDR2 (germline): SGHTA, FQGNSA. The CDR3 is 15 amino acids. The CDR3 reads CASSLGGLSSYEQYF. As DNA, the CDR3 is TGTGCCAGCAGCTTAGGGGGACTGAGCTCCTACGAGCAGTACTTC.

The chain has TRBV11-3 and TRBJ1-3; 7 bases match TRBD1. Germline lookup yields CDR1 SGHNT and CDR2 YENEEA. The CDR3 extends over 18 amino acids. With V trimmed by 3 bases and J by 0 bases, 11 bases remained unmatched. The CDR3 loop is CASSLGQSSAYSGNTIYF. The DNA of the CDR3 is TGTGCCAGCAGCTTGGGACAGTCGTCTGCTTACTCTGGAAACACCATATATTTT.

The count of this clone is one. The rearrangement uses TRBV5-1 and TRBJ1-2, with D maybe TRBD1 (5 bases). V was cut by 7 bases and J by 2 bases, with 9 bases left in between. The CDR3 length is 12 residues. Germline V CDR1 and CDR2: SGHRS, YFSETQ. The CDR3 sequence: CASGAVNYGYTF. CDR3 bases: TGCGCCAGCGGGGCAGTGAACTATGGCTACACCTTC.

The rearrangement joins TRBV9 to TRBJ2-7; no clear D. The CDR3 runs to 14 residues. Germline CDR1 SGDLS, CDR2 YYNGEE. V was trimmed by 1 base and J by 0 bases, leaving 8 bases between them. The CDR3 is CASSVLASSYEQYF. As DNA, the CDR3 is TGTGCCAGCAGCGTACTGGCTAGCTCCTACGAGCAGTACTTC.

The chain recombines TRBV28 with TRBJ2-2; 7 bases align to TRBD1. The CDR3 runs to 16 residues. The germline gives CDR1 MDHEN, CDR2 SYDVKM. V was clipped by 2 bases and J by 7 bases; unmatched bases: 10. The DNA for the CDR3 is TGTGCCAGCAGTTTACTGTCAGGGGGTCAGAGCGGGGAGCTGTTTTTT. Its translation: CASSLLSGGQSGELFF.

The chain employs TRBV5-6 and TRBJ1-5; D is unresolved. V was clipped by 6 bases and J by 1 base, with 11 bases between them. The CDR3 is 14 residues long. CDR1 is SGHDT and CDR2 is YYEEEE in the germline V gene. CDR3 residues: CASMEYMSNQPQHF. CDR3 nucleotides: TGTGCCAGCATGGAGTACATGAGCAATCAGCCCCAGCATTTT.

This chain uses TRBV7-2 with TRBJ1-2, with D tentatively TRBD1 (5 bases). Germline CDR1 is SGHTA and CDR2 is FQGNSA. CDR3 length equals 15 residues. The V end lost 0 bases, the J end lost 5 bases, and 13 bases lay between the germline ends. The CDR3 nucleotides read TGTGCCAGCAGCTTAGCGCGAAAGGGGATGTATGGCTACACCTTC. This translates into CASSLARKGMYGYTF. Filled out from reference TRBV7-2 and TRBJ1-2, the complete variable domain reads GAGVSQSPSNKVTEKGKDVELRCDPISGHTALYWYRQSLGQGLEFLIYFQGNSAPDKSGLPSDRFSAERTGGSVSTLTIQRTQQEDSAVYLCASSLARKGMYGYTFGSGTRLTVV.

The chain uses TRBV29-1 and TRBJ2-7, with a possible D match to TRBD1 (6 bases). Trimming pared 2 bases from V and 5 bases from J, leaving 16 bases between. This CDR3 comprises 14 residues. Germline-derived CDR1 and CDR2 are SQVTM and ANQGSEA. CDR3 sequence: CSVELGAQVDEQYF. CDR3 nucleotides: TGCAGCGTTGAATTGGGGGCTCAGGTCGACGAGCAGTACTTC.